The rows below give T cell receptor beta chains drawn from one sample of a study of blood T cell repertoires in COVID-19. TCRdb's copy holds only in-frame clones and misses some; the assay was immunoSEQ multiplex PCR. This sample has roughly 500,000 clones; 75% to 90% occur once, and the top ten carry 3% to 4%. The sample taken for sequencing was peripheral blood. All receptors come from a human donor in a cohort sampled during active COVID-19. CDR3s include the opening cysteine and the closing phenylalanine or tryptophan.

j_call v_call cdr3_aa
TRBJ2-2 TRBV6-2/TRBV6-3 CASSRQALNTGELFF
TRBJ1-3 TRBV19 CASQGAGNTIYF
TRBJ2-3 TRBV24-1 CATSDFGKVGDTQYF
TRBJ2-2 TRBV7-6 CASSRGTGGLGELFF
TRBJ2-1 TRBV9 CASSPQRASYNEQFF
TRBJ2-5 TRBV11-2 CASSSWLARETQYF
TRBJ1-2 TRBV7-9 CASSLQVNYGYTF
TRBJ2-5 TRBV7-8 CASSQGQGQETQYF
TRBJ2-7 TRBV11-2 CASSSGYEQYF
TRBJ1-5 TRBV27 CASSLSTGSQPQHF
TRBJ2-7 TRBV3-1/TRBV3-2 CASSQNQGFKQYF
TRBJ2-5 TRBV6-2/TRBV6-3 CASSQLRRGETQYF
TRBJ2-5 TRBV9 CASSPVGVGTQYF
TRBJ1-2 TRBV19 CASSTQLNYGYTF
TRBJ2-7 TRBV7-3 CASSLINVGAEQYF
TRBJ2-6 TRBV2 CASSANRAGANVLTF
TRBJ1-4 TRBV30 CAWRPPVLNEKLFF
TRBJ2-4 TRBV7-2 CASSLAAGGMNIQYF
TRBJ1-1 TRBV18 CASSPPGRNTEAFF
TRBJ2-5 TRBV19 CASSGPQQGPETQYF
TRBJ2-7 TRBV18 CASSATSTVAGEQYF
TRBJ1-5 TRBV28 CASSRDGQGNQPQHF
TRBJ1-2 TRBV30 CAWTGTYPYGYTF
TRBJ1-4 TRBV4-2 CASSQERFQGLEKLFF
TRBJ1-1 TRBV5-4 CASSSDKPGSRTEAFF
TRBJ1-1 TRBV19 CASSIAGTPNTEAFF
TRBJ1-2 TRBV7-2 CASSLSVDNQNYGYTF
TRBJ2-7 TRBV5-1 CASRQGSSYEQYF
TRBJ2-1 TRBV7-3 CASSLGKGTNSLDEQFF
TRBJ1-2 TRBV11-2 CASSLDRAGGYTF
TRBJ1-1 TRBV18 CASSPASTALNTEAFF
TRBJ2-2 TRBV30 CAWSVWDRNTGELFF
TRBJ1-2 TRBV5-1 CASSFGYGVGYTF
TRBJ2-7 TRBV5-1 CASSFRDRQYEQYF
TRBJ2-7 TRBV27 CASSGGGVSYEQYF
TRBJ2-3 TRBV7-2 CASTAASGSDTQYF
TRBJ1-6 TRBV19 CASRSAADYNSPLHF